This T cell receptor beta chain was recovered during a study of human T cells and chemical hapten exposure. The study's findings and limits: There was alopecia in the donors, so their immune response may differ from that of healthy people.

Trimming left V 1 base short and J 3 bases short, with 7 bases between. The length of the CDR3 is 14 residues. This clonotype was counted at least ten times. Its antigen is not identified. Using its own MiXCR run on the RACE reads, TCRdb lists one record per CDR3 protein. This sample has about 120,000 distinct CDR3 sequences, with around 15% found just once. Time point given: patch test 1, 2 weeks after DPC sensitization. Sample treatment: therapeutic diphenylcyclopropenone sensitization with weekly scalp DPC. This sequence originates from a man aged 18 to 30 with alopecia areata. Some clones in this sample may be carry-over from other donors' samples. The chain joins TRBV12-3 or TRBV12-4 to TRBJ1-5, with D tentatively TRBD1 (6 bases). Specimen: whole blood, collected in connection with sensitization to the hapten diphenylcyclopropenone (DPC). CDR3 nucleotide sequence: TGTGCCAGCAGTTTAGGGGGGCCCAATCAGCCCCAGCATTTT. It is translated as CASSLGGPNQPQHF.